This T cell receptor (beta chain) comes out of a study of T cell responses to AZD1222 COVID-19 vaccine. Germline values: CDR1 SEHNR, CDR2 FQNEAQ (reference sequence). V gave up 0 bases and J gave up 4 bases, with 9 bases separating them. The length of the CDR3 is 14 residues. Only in-frame clones appear in the TCRdb table, and some are missing; sequencing was by immunoSEQ multiplex PCR. The repertoire consists of roughly 79,000 clones, with 92% occurring once and the leading ten covering around 7.1%. The sequenced sample was peripheral blood, obtained on day 0 of MenACWY control vaccination. The TCR was taken from an adult in good health. This chain joins TRBV7-9 and TRBJ1-1; possible D gene TRBD1, 5 bases. CDR3 DNA: TGTGCCAGCAGCTTAGCGATGGGGCTCACTGAAGCTTTCTTT. It is translated as CASSLAMGLTEAFF.